This T cell receptor beta chain was captured in a study of cytomegalovirus exposure and HLA in healthy donors. Study outcomes and limitations: The study put about 180 TCR beta chains on its list as cytomegalovirus-associated. In a later analysis, roughly 17,000 TCR beta sequences were associated with HLA alleles at 0.05 false discovery rate. Donors were assumed by presence/absence analyses to have roughly uniform sequencing depth.

The V end was cut by 2 bases, the J end by 5 bases, with 10 bases between. CDR3 size: 15 residues. Per germline, CDR1 SGHVS and CDR2 FNYEAQ. The study ran its PCR with 60 Vbeta and 13 Jbeta primers. In the source study's methods: Unique TCR beta chains numbered around 80 million in a later analysis, with roughly 11 million shared. Only in-frame clones appear in the TCRdb table, and some are missing; sequencing was by immunoSEQ multiplex PCR. V and J calls and clone size come straight from that table; D and trimming were deduced from the DNA. The profile shows approximately 130,000 clones, over 75% of them singletons. For this clone: Its antigen is unknown.

The chain joins TRBV7-6 to TRBJ2-6, with D hard to call. This clonotype was obtained from a man aged 45-65 years in good health and CMV-seronegative. Specimen: PBMCs. CDR3 coding DNA: TGTGCCAGCAGCTTAACCGAAGACAGGGCCAACGTCCTGACTTTC. This sequence encodes CASSLTEDRANVLTF.